This T cell receptor (beta chain) was sequenced for a study of tumor-infiltrating lymphocytes in primary liver carcinoma. The study's findings and limits: Tumor-adjacent and tumor-blood pairs shared less of their repertoires than tumor region pairs shared. Tumor top-250-clone fraction significantly exceeded that of blood (p = 0.039).

With around 500 ng total RNA as template and a constant-region primer, TCR beta cDNA was made. Three-round nested multiplex PCR performed with slightly modified ARM-PCR produced the TCR beta libraries. MiXCR, applied by TCRdb to the multiplex PCR reads, yields one record per CDR3 protein. The sample has about 130,000 distinct CDR3 sequences; 64% are singletons. Co-extracted RNA and DNA came from about 19-30 mg of unsorted bulk tissue. At sampling, these chronic HBV carriers had received no treatment. Each of the tumor samples contained in excess of 75% viable tumor cells. About this clonotype: No antigen is known for it. At one end, the junction sequence differs from germline, possibly due to a read error.

The receptor was derived from a woman aged 60-75 years with primary liver carcinoma and hepatitis B virus infection. Source material: liver tumor tissue from sampling region 3. This sample's subset: tumor region T3, left-lateral pole.

The CDR3 sequence is CSAPRIVGYNEQFF. In DNA, the CDR3 is TGCAGCGCCCCCAGGATTGTCGGCTACAATGAGCAATTCTTC. The J gene is TRBJ2-1, the V gene TRBV29-1; D gene ambiguous. Germline V CDR1 and CDR2: SQVTM, ANQGSEA. The CDR3 length is 14 residues.